The subject of this entry is one TCR beta chain. This specimen comes from a study of brain T cells in children with intractable seizures. At least one anti-epileptic drug was given before surgery. CDR3 size: 17 residues. Trimming pared 7 bases from V and 7 bases from J, leaving 26 bases between. Per germline, CDR1 SNHLY and CDR2 FYNNEI. Libraries were prepared by immunoSEQ multiplex PCR; TCRdb keeps only in-frame clonotypes and omits some of them. This table has over 95,000 clones, approximately 94% appearing once. This sequence originates from a boy under two years old with hemimegalencephaly and intractable seizures. The input for sequencing was peripheral blood, taken at surgery. J is TRBJ2-1 and V is TRBV2; D may be TRBD2 (6 bases). CDR3 sequence reads: CASTPNFSGPLGNEQFF. For the CDR3, the DNA is TGTGCCAGCACCCCTAACTTTAGCGGACCCTTGGGGAATGAGCAGTTCTTC.